This TCR beta chain was sequenced for a study of T cell changes during pregnancy in multiple sclerosis. Assay used: immunoSEQ multiplex PCR; TCRdb lists only in-frame clones, some missing. The data contain fewer than 50,000 clones, around 90% of them singletons. The V gene lost 6 bases and the J gene lost 0 bases, with 12 bases spanning the gap. CDR1 is MDHEN, CDR2 SYDVKM, per germline. The CDR3 is 15 residues long. The sequences come from CD4+ T cells from peripheral blood mononuclear cells, collected in the first trimester of pregnancy. V usage is TRBV28 and J usage is TRBJ2-1; TRBD1 is a possible D gene (6 bases). The receptor was isolated from a female donor with multiple sclerosis, enrolled in a pregnancy study. CDR3 in DNA: TGTGCCAGCAGAGAGACAGGCAGCTCCTACAATGAGCAGTTCTTC. Its protein is CASRETGSSYNEQFF.